This is a list of T cell receptor beta chains from one sample in a study of T cells after yellow fever vaccination. Each CDR3 protein gets one entry after TCRdb re-called the 5' RACE reads with MiXCR. The sample includes 350,000 to 550,000 distinct CDR3 sequences, 18% of them seen just once. The sample here was PBMCs, taken before the yellow fever booster vaccination. The origin of the receptors is a man between 18 and 29 years old who received the YFV17D yellow fever vaccine. Each CDR3 is given with its conserved first and last residue. Fields, in order: CDR3 DNA, CDR3 protein, J gene, V gene, clone size, D gene. The D gene is left open where the match is weak. Where a row states a size, it is once, few, many or the class of an expanded clone; other rows omit it.

cdr3_nt: TGCGCCAGCAGCGAGGGACAGGGAAGTGGCTACACCTTC; cdr3_aa: CASSEGQGSGYTF; j_call: TRBJ1-2; v_call: TRBV5-1; clone_size: many; d_call: TRBD1
cdr3_nt: TGCGCCAGCAGCTTTAGAAGACAGGGGAAGAGATCGGATGGCTACACCTTC; cdr3_aa: CASSFRRQGKRSDGYTF; j_call: TRBJ1-2; v_call: TRBV5-1; clone_size: few; d_call: TRBD1
cdr3_nt: TGTGCCAGCAGCCTAATGGGGGGCGCGGGCACCGGGGAGCTGTTTTTT; cdr3_aa: CASSLMGGAGTGELFF; j_call: TRBJ2-2; v_call: TRBV5-5; clone_size: few; d_call: NA
cdr3_nt: TGTGCCAGCGGGCAGGGAGGTACGCAGTATTTT; cdr3_aa: CASGQGGTQYF; j_call: TRBJ2-3; v_call: TRBV6-5; clone_size: few; d_call: NA
cdr3_nt: TGTGCCAGCAGCCGGACTAGCGGGGCCACCTACAATGAGCAGTTCTTC; cdr3_aa: CASSRTSGATYNEQFF; j_call: TRBJ2-1; v_call: TRBV11-2; clone_size: NA; d_call: TRBD2
cdr3_nt: TGCGCCAGCAGCCCGGAGCGTCTCGGGGCCAACGTCCTGACTTTC; cdr3_aa: CASSPERLGANVLTF; j_call: TRBJ2-6; v_call: TRBV4-1; clone_size: few; d_call: NA
cdr3_nt: TGCCTGGGAGGGGGGGGAACTGAAGCTTTCTTT; cdr3_aa: CLGGGGTEAFF; j_call: TRBJ1-1; v_call: TRBV20-1; clone_size: many; d_call: NA
cdr3_nt: TGTGCCAGCAGTCCCGTTCCAGCGGGGGGGTACAATGAGCAGTTCTTC; cdr3_aa: CASSPVPAGGYNEQFF; j_call: TRBJ2-1; v_call: TRBV27; clone_size: few; d_call: TRBD2
cdr3_nt: TGTGCCAGCAGTTACCAAGGCTACCCTGCGCGAAAAGCTTTCTTT; cdr3_aa: CASSYQGYPARKAFF; j_call: TRBJ1-1; v_call: TRBV6-5; clone_size: few; d_call: NA
cdr3_nt: TGTGCCAGCAGTCCACCCAGGGGGGCGGAGGGGAACACTGAAGCTTTCTTT; cdr3_aa: CASSPPRGAEGNTEAFF; j_call: TRBJ1-1; v_call: TRBV28; clone_size: NA; d_call: TRBD1
cdr3_nt: TGTGCCAGCAGCGGGAGACGTGGGGAAGGGGCCATTCAGTACTTC; cdr3_aa: CASSGRRGEGAIQYF; j_call: TRBJ2-4; v_call: TRBV7-2; clone_size: NA; d_call: NA
cdr3_nt: TGCGCCAGCAGCTTGGGGGCGACCCCCAAGACCCAGTACTTC; cdr3_aa: CASSLGATPKTQYF; j_call: TRBJ2-5; v_call: TRBV5-1; clone_size: NA; d_call: NA
cdr3_nt: TGTGCCAGCAGCTGGGTGACGCAGAGCTATGGCTACACCTTC; cdr3_aa: CASSWVTQSYGYTF; j_call: TRBJ1-2; v_call: TRBV3-1; clone_size: NA; d_call: NA
cdr3_nt: TGTGCCAGCAGCGGGGACAGGGGGAACGCTGAAGCTTTCTTT; cdr3_aa: CASSGDRGNAEAFF; j_call: TRBJ1-1; v_call: TRBV7-9; clone_size: NA; d_call: TRBD1